The 11 T cell receptor beta chains below all came from one sample that was sequenced in a study of shared clonotypes between healthy human individuals. Sequencing was performed with immunoSEQ multiplex PCR; in TCRdb, only in-frame clones are kept and a portion is missing. The sample consists of 2 million to 2.5 million clones, roughly 94% of them appearing once. Source material: naive CD4+ T cells sorted from blood. Subset in this sample: CD45RA+ positively selected. The receptors originated from a man between 18 and 35 years old in good health.

V and J are TRBV7-8 and TRBJ2-3; D gene ambiguous. The CDR3 loop spans 12 amino acids. In germline, CDR1 is SGHVS, CDR2 FQNEAQ. Trimming took off 1 base at V and 10 bases at J, with 9 bases between the two ends. The DNA of the CDR3 is TGTGCCAGCAGCTTAGTCGGGTCTCCGCAGTATTTT. It encodes CASSLVGSPQYF. Full variable domain (rest looked up from reference TRBV7-8 and TRBJ2-3): GAGVSQSPRYKVAKRGQDVALRCDPISGHVSLFWYQQALGQGPEFLTYFQNEAQLDKSGLPSDRFFAERPEGSVSTLKIQRTQQEDSAVYLCASSLVGSPQYFGPGTRLTVL.

The rearrangement joins TRBV5-4 to TRBJ2-2, with D perhaps TRBD2 (6 bases). The CDR3 runs 15 residues. Germline V CDR1 and CDR2: SGHNT, YYREEE (reference sequence). The germline V and J ends were trimmed by 1 base and 4 bases, with 11 bases remaining between them. CDR3 protein: CASSLNIGGTGELFF. CDR3 DNA: TGTGCCAGCAGCTTGAATATCGGGGGCACCGGGGAGCTGTTTTTT.

The chain joins TRBV19 to TRBJ2-7; possible D gene TRBD2, 5 bases. The germline CDR1 and CDR2 sequences are LNHDA and SQIVND (reference sequence). This CDR3 is 13 amino acids long. The germline V and J ends were trimmed by 4 bases and 6 bases, with 13 bases remaining between them. DNA for the CDR3: TGTGCCAGTAGTACCTCGGGAAGGAGCGAGCAGTACTTC. It yields the protein CASSTSGRSEQYF.

The chain is built from TRBV30 and TRBJ2-7, with 12 bases matching TRBD2. The CDR3 is made up of 18 amino acids. V gave up 3 bases and J gave up 3 bases; unmatched junction bases: 15. CDR1 and CDR2 (germline): GTSNPN, SVGIG (reference sequence). This CDR3 reads CAWSPWRTSGVGGYEQYF. Written as DNA, the CDR3 is TGTGCCTGGAGCCCCTGGAGGACTAGCGGGGTAGGAGGCTACGAGCAGTACTTC.

This clone was seen repeatedly, ten times or more. This chain joins TRBV30 and TRBJ1-1; 10 bases line up with TRBD1. The CDR3 length is 14 residues. Germline CDR1 reads GTSNPN; CDR2 reads SVGIG (reference sequence). J gave up 4 bases and V 5 bases, and 7 bases lay outside the gene matches. CDR3: CAWGRDRGGTEAFF. The CDR3 region has the DNA TGTGCCTGGGGGCGGGACAGGGGCGGCACTGAAGCTTTCTTT. The full variable domain, its missing parts supplied by reference TRBV30 and TRBJ1-1, is SQTIHQWPATLVQPVGSPLSLECTVEGTSNPNLYWYRQAAGRGLQLLFYSVGIGQISSEVPQNLSASRPQDRQFILSSKKLLLSDSGFYLCAWGRDRGGTEAFFGQGTRLTVV.

This chain connects TRBV6-5 to TRBJ1-1; D is uncertain. CDR1 is MNHEY and CDR2 is SVGAGI in the germline V gene. The CDR3 is 13 amino acids. V shed 8 bases and J shed 3 bases, with 13 bases lying between them. CDR3 nucleotides: TGTGCCAGCTCCGCCGTCCGGGACACTGAAGCTTTCTTT. Translation gives CASSAVRDTEAFF.

The CDR3 is CASSGTSGTDTQYF. The CDR3 bases are TGTGCCAGCAGCGGGACTAGCGGAACAGATACGCAGTATTTT. This chain connects TRBV6-5 to TRBJ2-3; 11 nucleotides line up with TRBD2. V was pared by 6 bases and J by 3 bases, with 2 bases of the junction left unmatched. The CDR3 sequence is 14 residues long. The germline V gene encodes CDR1 MNHEY and CDR2 SVGAGI.

This chain joins TRBV15 and TRBJ2-2; D unclear. The V end was cut by 3 bases, the J end by 7 bases, with 9 bases between. This CDR3 contains 13 residues. Germline values: CDR1 LNHNV, CDR2 YYDKDF (reference sequence). The CDR3 bases are TGTGCCACCAGCAGGGCCCTTGGCGGGGAGCTGTTTTTT. It encodes CATSRALGGELFF.

The chain has TRBV27 and TRBJ2-6, with D unresolved. The CDR3 runs to 15 residues. The germline gives CDR1 MNHEY, CDR2 SMNVEV (reference sequence). The V gene lost 7 bases and the J gene lost 0 bases, with 10 bases spanning the gap. CDR3 in DNA: TGTGCCAGCATGGGTTACCGCTCTGGGGCCAACGTCCTGACTTTC. Translating it yields CASMGYRSGANVLTF.

The chain links TRBV5-4 to TRBJ2-3; 10 bases line up with TRBD1. V gave up 4 bases and J gave up 3 bases; unmatched junction bases: 5. CDR3 size: 15 residues. Looked up from germline, CDR1 is SGHNT and CDR2 is YYREEE (reference sequence). CDR3 residues: CASSKGQGMTDTQYF. The DNA for the CDR3 is TGTGCCAGCAGCAAGGGACAGGGGATGACAGATACGCAGTATTTT. Full variable domain (remainder filled in from reference TRBV5-4 and TRBJ2-3): ETGVTQSPTHLIKTRGQQVTLRCSSQSGHNTVSWYQQALGQGPQFIFQYYREEENGRGNFPPRFSGLQFPNYSSELNVNALELDDSALYLCASSKGQGMTDTQYFGPGTRLTVL.

The chain is built from TRBV4-1 and TRBJ1-5, with 10 bases fitting TRBD1. This CDR3 has 17 residues. From germline, CDR1 is MGHRA and CDR2 YSYEKL. The V gene end was trimmed by 3 bases and the J gene end by 6 bases; junction bases not matched to a gene: 11. The CDR3 is CASSQDPDRGSRQPQHF. The CDR3 DNA sequence: TGCGCCAGCAGCCAGGACCCGGACAGGGGGAGTCGTCAGCCCCAGCATTTT.